The 9 T cell receptor beta chains presented below share a single source sample, sequenced in a study of technical replicates of blood from four donors. Clones were read by immunoSEQ multiplex PCR, and TCRdb kept only the in-frame ones, dropping some. The data hold around 13,000 clones, with 94% observed a single time. The sequenced sample was PBMCs. The receptors stem from a human donor in good health.

This chain uses TRBV10-1 with TRBJ2-7, with 8 bases that match TRBD2. The CDR3 sequence is 14 residues long. The V gene end was trimmed by 5 bases and the J gene end by 6 bases; junction bases not matched to a gene: 9. Germline CDR1 WNHNN, CDR2 SYGVQD (reference sequence). CDR3 nucleotides: TGCGCCAGCAGTATCGGGGGGGATGGCCTCGAGCAGTACTTC. It translates to CASSIGGDGLEQYF.

The CDR3 loop is CASSVRGLAGVEDTQYF. The CDR3 nucleotides are TGCGCCAGCAGCGTCCGTGGACTAGCGGGAGTTGAAGATACGCAGTATTTT. The chain carries TRBV5-1 and TRBJ2-3; 13 bases are a match to TRBD2. The germline CDR1 and CDR2 sequences are SGHRS and YFSETQ. CDR3 length: 17 amino acids. The ends lost 4 bases at V and 5 bases at J; junction bases unmatched: 10.

V and J are TRBV30 and TRBJ2-3; TRBD2 aligns across 9 bases. V gave up 3 bases and J gave up 8 bases; unmatched junction bases: 18. This CDR3 contains 17 residues. Germline V gene lookup returns CDR1 GTSNPN and CDR2 SVGIG (reference sequence). CDR3 DNA sequence: TGTGCCTGGAGCTCCATCCAGACTAGCGGAGGCCCCTTTACGCAGTATTTT. Translation gives CAWSSIQTSGGPFTQYF.

The chain employs TRBV6-1 and TRBJ2-7; D not resolved. Trimming took 10 bases from V and 2 from J, leaving 18 bases between them. There are 14 residues in the CDR3. From germline, CDR1 is MNHNS and CDR2 SASEGT. CDR3 in DNA: TGTGCCACTTTCAACCCCGAGGTCACCTACGAGCAGTACTTC. Amino acids: CATFNPEVTYEQYF.

The V call is TRBV7-9, the J call TRBJ2-1; unclear D gene. V dropped 0 bases and J dropped 10 bases, with 4 bases sitting between them. This CDR3 contains 11 residues. Germline V gene sequence: CDR1 SEHNR, CDR2 FQNEAQ (reference sequence). The CDR3 region has the DNA TGTGCCAGCAGCTTAGCCAGAGAGCAGTTCTTC. This translates into CASSLAREQFF.

The gene calls are TRBV4-1 and TRBJ2-7; 8 bases map to TRBD1. The CDR3 loop spans 14 amino acids. The V gene's germline CDR1 is MGHRA and CDR2 YSYEKL. The V and J ends lost 0 bases and 5 bases, in that order; junction bases with no gene match: 3. The CDR3 region is CASSQETGGNEQYF. CDR3 DNA sequence: TGCGCCAGCAGCCAAGAAACAGGGGGGAACGAGCAGTACTTC.

This clone appeared once. The rearrangement links TRBV27 to TRBJ2-6; D not certain. Germline V gene sequence: CDR1 MNHEY, CDR2 SMNVEV (reference sequence). V dropped 6 bases and J dropped 2 bases, with 11 bases sitting between them. The CDR3 sequence is 15 residues long. CDR3 protein: CASRPQHPGANVLTF. For the CDR3, the DNA is TGTGCCAGCAGGCCACAACACCCTGGGGCCAACGTCCTGACTTTC. Using reference TRBV27 and TRBJ2-6 for the parts outside the CDR3, the full variable domain is EAQVTQNPRYLITVTGKKLTVTCSQNMNHEYMSWYRQDPGLGLRQIYYSMNVEVTDKGDVPEGYKVSRKEKRNFPLILESPSPNQTSLYFCASRPQHPGANVLTFGAGSRLTVL.

The chain links TRBV27 to TRBJ2-7; TRBD1 matches at 10 bases. V was pared by 5 bases and J by 4 bases, with 5 bases of the junction left unmatched. The CDR3 sequence is 14 residues long. Germline assignment: CDR1 MNHEY and CDR2 SMNVEV (reference sequence). The CDR3 nucleotides are TGTGCCAGCAGTCGGGGGACAGGGGAGTACGAGCAGTACTTC. As protein: CASSRGTGEYEQYF.

This clone was picked up a small number of times. The rearrangement links TRBV6-1 to TRBJ2-1, with D tentatively TRBD2 (7 bases). Germline CDR1 reads MNHNS; CDR2 reads SASEGT. Trimming stripped 6 bases from V and 9 bases from J, with 15 bases between. The CDR3 totals 13 residues. CDR3 coding DNA: TGTGCCAGCAGCCCCGGGGGGCCGGCTGAGCAGTTCTTC. As protein: CASSPGGPAEQFF.